One sample yielded the 5 T cell receptor beta chains listed below, sequenced in a study of PD-L1 blockade in urothelial cancer. Indicated time point: pretreatment peripheral blood. The repertoire was sequenced with immunoSEQ multiplex PCR; TCRdb's copy has only in-frame clones and lacks some. Counted here are tens of thousands of clones, 70% to 90% occurring once; the ten biggest clones make up 0.97%. Sample: PBMCs, taken around atezolizumab (anti-PD-L1) treatment. The source of these receptors is a woman of 80 years or more with urothelial cancer.

The chain employs TRBV5-1 and TRBJ2-1; 11 bases are a match to TRBD2. V dropped 4 bases and J dropped 8; count of bases not matched to a gene: 11. Germline V gene lookup returns CDR1 SGHRS and CDR2 YFSETQ. This CDR3 is built from 16 residues. The CDR3 reads CASSGTSGSFYHEQFF. The DNA for the CDR3 is TGCGCCAGCAGCGGTACTAGCGGGAGTTTTTACCATGAGCAGTTCTTC.

The gene calls are TRBV5-6 and TRBJ2-7, with 10 bases aligning to TRBD2. V was pared by 2 bases and J by 4 bases, with 6 bases of the junction left unmatched. The CDR3 has 15 amino acids. Germline CDR1 is SGHDT and CDR2 is YYEEEE. In DNA form, the CDR3 reads TGTGCCAGCAGCTTCCAACCTAGCGGGAGTTACGAGCAGTACTTC. Translating gives CASSFQPSGSYEQYF.

This chain connects TRBV28 to TRBJ1-4, with 9 bases matching TRBD1. The CDR3 has 14 amino acids. V lost 6 bases to trimming and J lost 4 bases; unmatched junction nucleotides: 3. CDR1 and CDR2 from the germline V gene are MDHEN and SYDVKM. DNA of the CDR3: TGTGCCAGCAGCCAGACAGGGGGTAATGAAAAACTGTTTTTT. It yields the protein CASSQTGGNEKLFF.

The chain uses TRBV2 and TRBJ2-3; 11 bases map to TRBD2. Germline V gene data show CDR1 as SNHLY and CDR2 as FYNNEI. Trimming took 5 bases from V and 3 from J; bases not matched to a gene: 4. The CDR3 loop spans 15 amino acids. The CDR3 DNA follows: TGTGCCAGCAGTACTAGCGGGAGTGGAACAGATACGCAGTATTTT. It codes for CASSTSGSGTDTQYF.

The rearrangement links TRBV19 to TRBJ1-2; maybe TRBD1 (6 bases). V was pared by 0 bases and J by 8 bases, with 16 bases between. This CDR3 comprises 15 residues. CDR1 is LNHDA and CDR2 is SQIVND in the germline V gene (reference sequence). The CDR3 DNA reads as TGTGCCAGTAGTATAGATCTACAGGGAGTCGGCGGCTACACCTTC. As protein: CASSIDLQGVGGYTF.